What follows is one TCR beta chain and its context. The antigen is undetermined. V was clipped by 7 bases and J by 11 bases; unmatched bases: 14. Germline lookup yields CDR1 LNHDA and CDR2 SQIVND (reference sequence). This CDR3 comprises 14 residues. This entry belongs to a study of T cell responses to AZD1222 COVID-19 vaccine. Libraries were prepared by immunoSEQ multiplex PCR; TCRdb keeps only in-frame clonotypes and omits some of them. The sample includes some 150,000 clones, 90% of them seen just once. Study conclusions and caveats: Clonal diversity was possibly underestimated, and the donors were mostly white British, with more females.

The specimen was peripheral blood, collected on day 0 of AZD1222 vaccination. The rearrangement joins TRBV19 to TRBJ1-1, with TRBD1 matching 9 bases. The origin of this receptor is an adult in good health. CDR3 residues: CASTRDRDRQSAFF. In DNA form, the CDR3 reads TGTGCCAGTACCCGGGACAGGGACCGCCAGTCGGCTTTCTTT.